This T cell receptor (beta chain) was found in a study of blood T cell repertoires in COVID-19. As for the study in general: COVID-19 samples from acute and convalescent phases originated in the United States, Italy and Spain. PBMCs, B-cell-depleted T cells, or T cells were the source of the cDNA or gDNA that made up the material.

Clones were sequenced by immunoSEQ multiplex PCR, and TCRdb holds only the in-frame ones, with some missing. The data show about 250,000 clones, about 83% seen once. This clone has just a few counts. The V end lost 0 bases, the J end lost 3 bases, and 17 bases lay between the germline ends. Looked up from germline, CDR1 is MGHDK and CDR2 is SYGVNS. This CDR3 is built from 17 residues. The sequenced sample was peripheral blood. The chain is built from TRBV25-1 and TRBJ1-2, with TRBD1 as a possible D gene (5 bases). The TCR sequence derives from a man aged 35-49 years with active or convalescent COVID-19. The CDR3 DNA reads TGTGCCAGCAGTGAATATTTCGGGCAGGGAAGTCACTATGGCTACACCTTC. Its translation: CASSEYFGQGSHYGYTF.